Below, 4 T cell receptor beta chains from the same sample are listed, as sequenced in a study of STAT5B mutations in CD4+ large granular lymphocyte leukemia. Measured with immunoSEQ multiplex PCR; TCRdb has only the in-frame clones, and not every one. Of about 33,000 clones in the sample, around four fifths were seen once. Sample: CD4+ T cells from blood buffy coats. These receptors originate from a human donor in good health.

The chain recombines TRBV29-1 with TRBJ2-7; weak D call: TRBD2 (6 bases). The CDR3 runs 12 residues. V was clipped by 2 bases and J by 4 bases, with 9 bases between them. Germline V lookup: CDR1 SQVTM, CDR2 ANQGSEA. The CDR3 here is CSVESAGYEQYF. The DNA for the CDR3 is TGCAGCGTTGAATCGGCGGGGTACGAGCAGTACTTC.

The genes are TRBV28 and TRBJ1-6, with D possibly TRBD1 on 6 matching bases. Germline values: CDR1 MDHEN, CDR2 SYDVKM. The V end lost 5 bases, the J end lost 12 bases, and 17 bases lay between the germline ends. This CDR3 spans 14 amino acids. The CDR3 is CASSTHGQSGPLHF. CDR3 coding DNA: TGTGCCAGCAGTACCCATGGACAGTCTGGACCCCTCCACTTT.

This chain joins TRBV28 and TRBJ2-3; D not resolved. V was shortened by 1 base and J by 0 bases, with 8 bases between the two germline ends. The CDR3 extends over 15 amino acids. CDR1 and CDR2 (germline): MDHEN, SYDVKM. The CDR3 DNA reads TGTGCCAGCAGTTTATTAGGAGAAAGCACAGATACGCAGTATTTT. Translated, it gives CASSLLGESTDTQYF.

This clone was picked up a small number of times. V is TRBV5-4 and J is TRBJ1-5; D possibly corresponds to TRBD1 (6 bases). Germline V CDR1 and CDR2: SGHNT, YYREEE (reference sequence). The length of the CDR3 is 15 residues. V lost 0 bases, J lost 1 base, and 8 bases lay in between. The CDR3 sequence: CASSLDGQSNQPQHF. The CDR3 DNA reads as TGTGCCAGCAGCTTGGACGGACAGAGCAATCAGCCCCAGCATTTT.